The rows below give T cell receptor beta chains drawn from one sample of a study of T cells after yellow fever vaccination. One entry per CDR3 protein results from TCRdb running MiXCR on the 5' RACE reads. This table has approximately 160,000 distinct CDR3 sequences, roughly 9% appearing once. The sequencing here drew on CD8+ T cells sorted from PBMCs, taken 45 days after the yellow fever booster vaccination. The receptors here all came from a man aged 18 to 30 who received the YFV17D yellow fever vaccine. The CDR3 runs from the conserved cysteine through the conserved F or W. Fields, in order: clone size, D gene, V gene, J gene, CDR3 DNA, CDR3 protein. A D gene is named only where the DNA matches it firmly. The size entry is marked missing in some rows and otherwise reads once, few, many or a size class.

clone_size: -; d_call: TRBD2; v_call: TRBV6-1; j_call: TRBJ2-7; cdr3_nt: TGTGCCAGCAGTGAAGCTATAGGACTAGCGGGGCCCTACGAGCAGTACTTC; cdr3_aa: CASSEAIGLAGPYEQYF
clone_size: few; d_call: -; v_call: TRBV6-5; j_call: TRBJ2-1; cdr3_nt: TGTGCCAGCAGTTATAGAGCGGCCAATGAGCAGTTCTTC; cdr3_aa: CASSYRAANEQFF
clone_size: few; d_call: -; v_call: TRBV6-6; j_call: TRBJ1-1; cdr3_nt: TGTGCCAGCAGTTACTCGGGTCGGGTTACAAGGAACACTGAAGCTTTCTTT; cdr3_aa: CASSYSGRVTRNTEAFF
clone_size: -; d_call: -; v_call: TRBV3-1; j_call: TRBJ2-1; cdr3_nt: TGTGCCAGCAGGCCAGACAGAAGCTCCTACAATGAGCAGTTCTTC; cdr3_aa: CASRPDRSSYNEQFF
clone_size: few; d_call: -; v_call: TRBV15; j_call: TRBJ2-7; cdr3_nt: TGTGCCACCAGCAGGATGGACAGCAGCGAGCAGTACTTC; cdr3_aa: CATSRMDSSEQYF
clone_size: few; d_call: TRBD1; v_call: TRBV27; j_call: TRBJ2-1; cdr3_nt: TGTGCCAGCATCCAGACAGGGTCGGGGTTCAATGAGCAGTTCTTC; cdr3_aa: CASIQTGSGFNEQFF
clone_size: few; d_call: -; v_call: TRBV4-1; j_call: TRBJ1-5; cdr3_nt: TGCGCCAGCAGCCATTCGTCTTCTGGGGTTCGACAGCCCCAGCATTTT; cdr3_aa: CASSHSSSGVRQPQHF
clone_size: -; d_call: -; v_call: TRBV11-2; j_call: TRBJ1-2; cdr3_nt: TGTGCCAGCAGCCTCGGGGTTAACTATGGCTACACCTTC; cdr3_aa: CASSLGVNYGYTF
clone_size: few; d_call: TRBD1; v_call: TRBV9; j_call: TRBJ1-1; cdr3_nt: TGTGCCAGCAGTGGGGACAGGGCAACTGAAGCTTTCTTT; cdr3_aa: CASSGDRATEAFF
clone_size: many; d_call: -; v_call: TRBV7-8; j_call: TRBJ2-7; cdr3_nt: TGTGCCAGCTCGTCTCGGACCCTACCTAGCTACGAGCAGTACTTC; cdr3_aa: CASSSRTLPSYEQYF
clone_size: -; d_call: -; v_call: TRBV5-1; j_call: TRBJ2-6; cdr3_nt: TGCGCCAGCAGCTTACGACGGAGCTCTGGGGCCAACGTCCTGACTTTC; cdr3_aa: CASSLRRSSGANVLTF
clone_size: many; d_call: -; v_call: TRBV5-1; j_call: TRBJ2-5; cdr3_nt: TGCGCCAGCAGCCCCTTGAGGCATTCCGAGACCCAGTACTTC; cdr3_aa: CASSPLRHSETQYF
clone_size: few; d_call: -; v_call: TRBV4-2; j_call: TRBJ2-5; cdr3_nt: TGTGCCAGCAGCCAAGAGATTGGGGGAGGAGAGACCCAGTACTTC; cdr3_aa: CASSQEIGGGETQYF
clone_size: -; d_call: -; v_call: TRBV6-6; j_call: TRBJ1-1; cdr3_nt: TGTGCCAGCAGACGGACGGACCCAGAAGCTTTCTTT; cdr3_aa: CASRRTDPEAFF
clone_size: -; d_call: TRBD2; v_call: TRBV29-1; j_call: TRBJ2-3; cdr3_nt: TGCAGCGTTCAGGAGCGGGGGAGCACAGATACGCAGTATTTT; cdr3_aa: CSVQERGSTDTQYF
clone_size: many; d_call: -; v_call: TRBV6-5; j_call: TRBJ1-4; cdr3_nt: TGTGCCAGCAGTGTCCGGGTCCTCGGGGAAAAACTGTTTTTT; cdr3_aa: CASSVRVLGEKLFF
clone_size: -; d_call: TRBD2; v_call: TRBV4-3; j_call: TRBJ2-1; cdr3_nt: TGCGCCAGCAGCCAAGATAGGGCTAGCGGGTTGAATGAGCAGTTCTTC; cdr3_aa: CASSQDRASGLNEQFF
clone_size: -; d_call: TRBD1; v_call: TRBV6-6; j_call: TRBJ2-6; cdr3_nt: TGTGCCAGCACCCCGGGACAGGCGGTCTCTGGGGCCAACGTCCTGACTTTC; cdr3_aa: CASTPGQAVSGANVLTF
clone_size: few; d_call: -; v_call: TRBV12-3/TRBV12-4; j_call: TRBJ1-5; cdr3_nt: TGTGCCAGCAGTTGGACACAGTTTAATCAGCCCCAGCATTTT; cdr3_aa: CASSWTQFNQPQHF
clone_size: few; d_call: -; v_call: TRBV4-2; j_call: TRBJ2-2; cdr3_nt: TGTGCCAGCAGCCAAGATTCTCAGCCTAACACCGGGGAGCTGTTTTTT; cdr3_aa: CASSQDSQPNTGELFF
clone_size: -; d_call: -; v_call: TRBV7-6; j_call: TRBJ1-5; cdr3_nt: TGTGCCAGCAGCTTTAATGGTTTCGGCAATCAGCCCCAGCATTTT; cdr3_aa: CASSFNGFGNQPQHF
clone_size: few; d_call: -; v_call: TRBV12-3/TRBV12-4; j_call: TRBJ2-7; cdr3_nt: TGTGCCAGCAGTTTGGGTTCCTCTTGGCCGTACGACGAGCAGTACTTC; cdr3_aa: CASSLGSSWPYDEQYF
clone_size: many; d_call: -; v_call: TRBV7-2; j_call: TRBJ1-1; cdr3_nt: TGTGCCAGCAGCCTCGTGGGGGGGCACAACACTGAAGCTTTCTTT; cdr3_aa: CASSLVGGHNTEAFF
clone_size: few; d_call: TRBD2; v_call: TRBV6-5; j_call: TRBJ2-3; cdr3_nt: TGTGCCAGCAGTTACTCGATAGGCAACCTGGGACTAGCGGCAGATACGCAGTATTTT; cdr3_aa: CASSYSIGNLGLAADTQYF
clone_size: -; d_call: -; v_call: TRBV7-2; j_call: TRBJ2-7; cdr3_nt: TGTGCCAGCAGCCCCATGGGTAACGAGCAGTACTTC; cdr3_aa: CASSPMGNEQYF
clone_size: -; d_call: TRBD1; v_call: TRBV27; j_call: TRBJ2-3; cdr3_nt: TGTGCCATCGGACAGGGGGTCGCCACCGCCGCAGATACGCAGTATTTT; cdr3_aa: CAIGQGVATAADTQYF
clone_size: few; d_call: TRBD2; v_call: TRBV27; j_call: TRBJ2-3; cdr3_nt: TGTGCCAGCACTCTCACTAGCGGACTTCCAGATACGCAGTATTTT; cdr3_aa: CASTLTSGLPDTQYF
clone_size: few; d_call: TRBD1; v_call: TRBV9; j_call: TRBJ2-6; cdr3_nt: TGTGCCAGCAGCGTAGCGACAGACCGGACAGGATATTTCTCTGGGGCCAACGTCCTGACTTTC; cdr3_aa: CASSVATDRTGYFSGANVLTF
clone_size: once; d_call: TRBD2; v_call: TRBV12-3/TRBV12-4; j_call: TRBJ2-4; cdr3_nt: TGTGCCAGCACCACTTGGGGCGGGGGTCGCAAAAACATTCAGTACTTC; cdr3_aa: CASTTWGGGRKNIQYF